This T cell receptor (beta chain) was identified during a study of blood T cell repertoires in COVID-19. About the research overall: The origin of the acute and convalescent COVID-19 samples was the United States, Italy and Spain.

Produced via immunoSEQ multiplex PCR; TCRdb's table is partial and in-frame only. Here the sample spans around 100,000 clones, roughly 85% being singletons. This CDR3 has 16 amino acids. Germline V lookup: CDR1 SGHAT, CDR2 FQNNGV. V was clipped by 0 bases and J by 0 bases, with 9 bases between them. The chain recombines TRBV11-2 with TRBJ2-1; tentative D call: TRBD2 (5 bases). What was sequenced was peripheral blood. The TCR was taken from a woman aged 70-85 years with active or convalescent COVID-19. The CDR3 DNA sequence: TGTGCCAGCAGCTTAGATTCGGGAACCTCCTACAATGAGCAGTTCTTC. Translating gives CASSLDSGTSYNEQFF.